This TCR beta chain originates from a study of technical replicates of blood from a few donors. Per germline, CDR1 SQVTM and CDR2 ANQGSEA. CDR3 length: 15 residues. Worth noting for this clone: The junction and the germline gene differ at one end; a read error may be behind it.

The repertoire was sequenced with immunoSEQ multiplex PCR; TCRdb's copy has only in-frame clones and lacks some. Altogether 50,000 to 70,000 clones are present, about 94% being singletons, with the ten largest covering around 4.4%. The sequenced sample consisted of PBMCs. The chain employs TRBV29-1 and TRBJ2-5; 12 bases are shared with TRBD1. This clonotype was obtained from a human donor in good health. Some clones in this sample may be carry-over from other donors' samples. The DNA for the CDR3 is TGCAGCGTAGAAGGGACAGGGGGCAGTCGGGAGACCCAGTACTTC. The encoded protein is CSVEGTGGSRETQYF.